This entry describes one TCR beta chain. No antigen is known for it. Germline V lookup: CDR1 SGHVS, CDR2 FQNEAQ. J lost 1 base, V lost 1 base, and 4 bases had no gene match. CDR3 size: 16 residues. This sample was included in a study of cytomegalovirus exposure and HLA in healthy donors. Study overall: In terms of ancestry, the Caucasian-associated cluster contained 80% to 90% of the roughly 400 genotyped donors.

The PCR ran on 60 Vbeta and 13 Jbeta primers. Sequencing used immunoSEQ multiplex PCR; TCRdb keeps in-frame clones, though not all of them. The clone table shows about 170,000 clones, with the ten largest holding around 0.8%. Study-wide points: Later on, an analysis showed TCR association rates differing by HLA locus, with DRB1 the most and HLA-C the fewest. Per a later analysis, HLA-associated TCR beta chains showed more clonal expansion than other, equally common TCR beta chains.

The chain links TRBV7-8 to TRBJ2-7; 10 nucleotides line up with TRBD1. Sequences were obtained from PBMCs. This TCR derives from a woman under 30 in good health and CMV-seropositive. In DNA form, the CDR3 reads TGTGCCAGCAGCTTAGAAGGACAGGGGGGGTCCTACGAGCAGTACTTC. Its protein product is CASSLEGQGGSYEQYF.